Presented here are 20 T cell receptor beta chains from one specimen sequenced in a study of T cells after yellow fever vaccination. TCRdb independently ran MiXCR on the 5' RACE reads; one entry per CDR3 protein. The sample lists hundreds of thousands of distinct CDR3 sequences; about 19% were seen once. The source was PBMCs, collected before the yellow fever booster vaccination. These TCRs come from a man aged 18 to 29 who received the YFV17D yellow fever vaccine.

To note about this clonotype: One end of the junction varies from germline; a read error may be responsible. The chain has TRBV4-1 and TRBJ2-2; a possible D gene is TRBD1 (6 bases). Germline V gene sequence: CDR1 MGHRA, CDR2 YSYEKL. The CDR3 is 17 amino acids. CDR3 sequence (DNA): TGCGACAGCAGCCATCGTTCCGGGACACTCCTCACCGGGGAGCTGTTTTTT. Translated, it gives CDSSHRSGTLLTGELFF.

The chain couples TRBV7-9 to TRBJ1-3; perhaps TRBD1 as D (5 bases). Trimming shortened V by 6 bases and J by 0 bases, and 12 bases separated the two germline ends. CDR1 and CDR2 from the germline V gene are SEHNR and FQNEAQ (reference sequence). CDR3 size: 15 residues. The CDR3 DNA sequence: TGTGCCAGCAGTTCCCGGGGGAGCTCTGGAAACACCATATATTTT. Its protein is CASSSRGSSGNTIYF.

V is TRBV30 and J is TRBJ2-6; D not certain. The germline V gene encodes CDR1 GTSNPN and CDR2 SVGIG (reference sequence). CDR3 size: 15 residues. Trimming took 4 bases from V and 0 from J, leaving 10 bases between them. The CDR3 DNA reads as TGTGCCTGGACCGGGTTACCCTCTGGGGCCAACGTCCTGACTTTC. This encodes CAWTGLPSGANVLTF.

The chain employs TRBV2 and TRBJ2-1; D is ambiguous. Germline V gene data show CDR1 as SNHLY and CDR2 as FYNNEI. The CDR3 runs to 15 residues. Trimming shortened V by 7 bases and J by 5 bases, and 18 bases separated the two germline ends. The CDR3 region has the DNA TGTGCCAGCACGAGTTTAGACTTCGCAAACAATGAGCAGTTCTTC. Its translation is CASTSLDFANNEQFF.

The chain combines TRBV5-4 with TRBJ1-1, with TRBD1 matching over 8 bases. J gave up 3 bases and V 4 bases, and 11 bases lay outside the gene matches. The CDR3 is 16 amino acids. Germline V gene data show CDR1 as SGHNT and CDR2 as YYREEE (reference sequence). The CDR3 spells CASSPLQGAGDTEAFF. The CDR3 nucleotides are TGTGCCAGCAGCCCACTCCAGGGGGCAGGAGACACTGAAGCTTTCTTT.

About this clonotype itself: At one of its ends the junction is not consistent with the germline gene, which may arise from a read error. The chain links TRBV9 to TRBJ1-1; a weak D match, TRBD1 (6 bases). Germline lookup yields CDR1 SGDLS and CDR2 YYNGEE. The CDR3 is made up of 13 amino acids. CDR3: CAISAGTITEAFF. CDR3 nucleotides: TGTGCCATCAGCGCCGGGACAATCACTGAAGCTTTCTTT.

This clonotype was seen only a few times. The chain has TRBV9 and TRBJ2-2; possibly TRBD1 or TRBD2 for D (5 bases each). This CDR3 has 15 residues. CDR1 SGDLS and CDR2 YYNGEE come from the germline V gene. Between the trimmed V and J ends, which lost 6 bases and 0 bases, there was a span of 12 bases. DNA for the CDR3: TGTGCCAGCACCCCCCGAGGGGCGAACACCGGGGAGCTGTTTTTT. As protein: CASTPRGANTGELFF.

This clonotype has just a few counts. CDR3 sequence (DNA): TGCAGTGCTCTCGACAGGAACACTGAAGCTTTCTTT. Encoded protein: CSALDRNTEAFF. The V gene is TRBV20-1, the J gene TRBJ1-1, with D possibly being TRBD1 (5 bases). The V end lost 5 bases, the J end lost 1 base, and 8 bases lay between the germline ends. The CDR3 consists of 12 residues. CDR1 is DFQATT, CDR2 SNEGSKA, per germline (reference sequence).

This rearrangement joins TRBV7-2 to TRBJ2-5; D call uncertain. The CDR3 sequence is 14 residues long. Trimming pared 1 base from V and 7 bases from J, leaving 13 bases between. Germline V gene lookup returns CDR1 SGHTA and CDR2 FQGNSA. CDR3 sequence reads: CASSLGGPRRTQYF. The CDR3 DNA reads TGTGCCAGCAGCTTAGGTGGTCCGCGAAGGACCCAGTACTTC.

This clonotype was found a few times. V is TRBV9 and J is TRBJ1-2; D unresolved. V lost 6 bases and J 4 bases, leaving 13 bases between the germline ends. Germline lookup yields CDR1 SGDLS and CDR2 YYNGEE. The CDR3 totals 13 residues. The CDR3 coding sequence is TGTGCCAGCACGGAGATGGAGGGCTATGGCTACACCTTC. Its translation is CASTEMEGYGYTF.

This clonotype was detected only a few times. This sequence joins TRBV9 and TRBJ2-5, with a tentative D call TRBD2 (7 bases). Germline-derived CDR1 and CDR2 are SGDLS and YYNGEE. The CDR3 length is 16 residues. V lost 0 bases, J lost 5 bases, and 17 bases lay in between. This CDR3 is CASSVGGRGALETQYF. CDR3 nucleotide sequence: TGTGCCAGCAGCGTAGGTGGCCGGGGGGCGTTGGAGACCCAGTACTTC. Supplemented by reference TRBV9 and TRBJ2-5, the full variable domain reads DSGVTQTPKHLITATGQRVTLRCSPRSGDLSVYWYQQSLDQGLQFLIQYYNGEERAKGNILERFSAQQFPDLHSELNLSSLELGDSALYFCASSVGGRGALETQYFGPGTRLLVL.

This sequence joins TRBV20-1 and TRBJ2-7, with 9 bases lining up with TRBD2. V lost 3 bases and J lost 5; bases outside the gene matches: 5. The germline V gene has CDR1 DFQATT and CDR2 SNEGSKA (reference sequence). CDR3 size: 13 residues. The CDR3 sequence is CSARFSGGDEQYF. The CDR3 DNA follows: TGCAGTGCTAGGTTTAGCGGGGGTGACGAGCAGTACTTC.

There are a few counts of this clonotype. This chain connects TRBV18 to TRBJ2-5, with D tentatively TRBD1 or TRBD2 (5 bases each). The CDR3 runs 14 residues. Trimming took 6 bases from V and 2 from J, leaving 13 bases between them. CDR1 is KGHSH and CDR2 is LQKENI in the germline V gene. CDR3 DNA: TGTGCCAGCTCTCTGGGGGTCGGACAAGAGACCCAGTACTTC. It translates to CASSLGVGQETQYF.

This chain connects TRBV4-3 to TRBJ2-7; D may be TRBD1 or TRBD2 (5 bases each). The germline V gene has CDR1 LGHNA and CDR2 YSLEER. This CDR3 is built from 16 residues. The germline V and J ends were trimmed by 0 bases and 2 bases, with 14 bases remaining between them. The CDR3 spells CASSQDPGTGTYEQYF. The CDR3, as DNA: TGCGCCAGCAGCCAAGATCCTGGGACGGGGACCTACGAGCAGTACTTC.

This clonotype was found a few times. For the CDR3, the DNA is TGTGCCAGCAGTTTATCTACAGGTCATGGCTACACCTTC. It is translated as CASSLSTGHGYTF. The chain employs TRBV27 and TRBJ1-2, with D tentatively TRBD1 (5 bases). This CDR3 is built from 13 residues. The ends were cut back, 0 bases at V and 6 bases at J, with 8 bases in the middle. The germline V gene encodes CDR1 MNHEY and CDR2 SMNVEV (reference sequence).

This clonotype came up many times. The chain uses TRBV7-2 and TRBJ1-1; D uncertain. CDR1 SGHTA and CDR2 FQGNSA come from the germline V gene. The CDR3 runs to 14 residues. V was cut by 5 bases and J by 0 bases, with 10 bases left in between. The CDR3 reads CASSAGQMNTEAFF. Written as DNA, the CDR3 is TGTGCCAGCAGCGCTGGGCAGATGAACACTGAAGCTTTCTTT.

The chain combines TRBV27 with TRBJ2-1; TRBD2 agrees at 9 bases. The CDR3 loop spans 16 amino acids. The V gene end was trimmed by 3 bases and the J gene end by 3 bases; junction bases not matched to a gene: 6. Germline loops: CDR1 MNHEY, CDR2 SMNVEV (reference sequence). The chain's CDR3 is CASSFLAGSYYNEQFF. The CDR3, as DNA: TGTGCCAGCAGTTTCCTAGCGGGGAGTTACTACAATGAGCAGTTCTTC.

In this sample, this clonotype turned up a few times. This chain links TRBV6-5 with TRBJ2-2; maybe TRBD1 (5 bases). Germline V gene sequence: CDR1 MNHEY, CDR2 SVGAGI. CDR3 size: 13 residues. V was cut by 3 bases and J by 7 bases, with 9 bases left in between. This chain's CDR3 is CASSYPGFGELFF. Here the CDR3 DNA reads TGTGCCAGCAGTTATCCAGGGTTCGGGGAGCTGTTTTTT.

The J gene is TRBJ2-1, the V gene TRBV5-1; no reliable D call. The CDR3 length is 16 residues. Germline V CDR1 and CDR2: SGHRS, YFSETQ. V shed 3 bases and J shed 0 bases, with 13 bases lying between them. The CDR3 bases are TGCGCCAGCAGCTCCACTCATTCGCGCTCCTACAATGAGCAGTTCTTC. Translation: CASSSTHSRSYNEQFF.

This clonotype has only a few counts. J is TRBJ2-1 and V is TRBV20-1; the D is unclear. With 1 base removed from V and 2 bases from J, the gap between germline ends came to 9 bases. The CDR3 contains 14 residues. Per germline, CDR1 DFQATT and CDR2 SNEGSKA (reference sequence). CDR3 amino acids: CSARGTVTYNEQFF. CDR3 DNA: TGCAGTGCTAGAGGGACGGTCACCTACAATGAGCAGTTCTTC.